This T cell receptor beta chain emerged from a study of early stage breast cancer tumors (dated by TCRdb to about 2017). About the investigation overall: Of the 15 to 20 invasive breast tumors, about a dozen were found to be estrogen receptor-positive, progesterone receptor-positive and HER2-negative. On average, each sample got about 10-fold read coverage. Across all samples, around 2.9 million templates representing nearly 1,100,000 unique clonotypes were detected. Of the roughly 12 ER+/PR+/HER2- tumors, eight were classified as invasive ductal carcinomas and four as invasive lobular carcinomas.

Turning to this clone: Its binding antigen is unknown. Per-base quality was not reported, and no clone a single base away is much larger than it.

V gives up 5 bases and J gives up 2 bases, and the segment between their germline ends measures 5 bases. Based on the germline V gene, the CDR1 and CDR2 sequences are SQVTM and ANQGSEA. Including the terminal cysteine and phenylalanine, the CDR3 comprises 11 residues. The retained sequence is limited to the CDR3, 33 bases, with the frame set at the first base. Every sample was amplified as two independent genomic DNA replicates, using roughly 0.5 ug for blood and roughly 1.6 ug for tumor or normal breast. Following the manufacturer's instructions, the ImmunoSeq Intro kit was used to carry out TCRB sequencing on genomic DNA. Multiplex PCR ran around 29 cycles with proprietary primers and spike-in control sequences for absolute quantification. An 87-bp fragment spanning the CDR3 and flanking V and J genes was sequenced with single-end 150-bp reads. Each lane of an Illumina MiSeq running version 3.0 chemistry carried seven multiplexed samples, with two replicates apiece. The original methods were these. The vendor's proprietary pipeline handled the raw data processing, merging both replicates into a single result for each sample. Productive rearrangements sharing the V-gene family, CDR3 amino acid sequence and J-gene segment were defined as clonotypes. Clonality was computed as 1 minus the normalized Shannon entropy (Pielou evenness) of TCRB abundances. To estimate T cell density, the total number of templates was divided by the input cell count, which was inferred from how much DNA went in. Recon, run with its default parameters, was used to estimate overall repertoire diversity and clonality. Clonotypes with over 0.1% abundance in tumor and at least 32-fold higher abundance in tumor than in normal breast were defined as tumor-enriched. The clones in this table, taken by TCRdb from immuneACCESS, are in-frame only. Not every clone is retained; where verified, under half of the shortfall comes from an unresolved V gene, and the cause of the rest is unknown. V and J calls and clone size are those listed in that table; D and trimming were worked out from the DNA. This sample has fewer than 30,000 clones in its table, and around 50% of those were observed once. The ten largest clonotypes hold 7.5% to 9% of the sample.

Overall results and qualifications from the work: Chain pairing and functional markers such as CD4, CD8 and FOXP3 were missed by bulk genomic DNA sequencing of unsorted cells. About 2.7-fold higher T cell density and higher clonality were observed in tumors than in adjacent normal breast tissue. Repertoires from blood and normal breast were more alike than repertoires from blood and tumor, and in about 85% of the 16 patients, comparing each tissue with blood separated tumor from normal. The small cohort size prevented analysis by tumor subtype. Enriched TCRB sequences shared across patients were mostly commonly generated sequences, unlikely to play an important role in the tumor microenvironment.

Dicing about 20-55 mg of tumor tissue typically produced more than 3 ug of DNA. The study profiled bulk TCR beta-chain repertoires in matched peripheral blood, tumor and adjacent normal breast tissue taken from fewer than 20 patients with early-stage breast cancer. After resection, visually identified tumor tissue was excised and placed in prechilled RNAlater. Tumor tissue (about 18-50 mg) was diced and then homogenized with a TissueLyser II in RLTplus buffer containing beta-mercaptoethanol and antifoaming agent. Genomic DNA was extracted with the Qiagen AllPrep DNA/RNA Mini kit. This TCR came from a person between 50 and 60 years old with breast cancer. Sequencing was done on a sample of breast tumor tissue. The V and J segments used are TRBV29-1 and TRBJ2-3; the D gene assignment is ambiguous. The nucleotide sequence reads TGCAGCGTTAAAGCCACAGATACGCAGTATTTT. Translated, this is CSVKATDTQYF.